The 26 T cell receptor beta chains below all came from one sample that was sequenced in a study of cytomegalovirus exposure and HLA in healthy donors. Using immunoSEQ multiplex PCR, the repertoire was profiled, and TCRdb retains in-frame clones only, with some absent. The sample lists more than 250,000 clones, 70% to 90% seen once, with around 0.84% in the top ten. The sample consisted of PBMCs. The receptors stem from a woman under 30 in good health and CMV-seronegative.

The gene calls are TRBV29-1 and TRBJ2-5; 11 nucleotides align to TRBD2. V lost 4 bases and J lost 5; bases outside the gene matches: 9. The CDR3 totals 15 residues. Germline V gene sequence: CDR1 SQVTM, CDR2 ANQGSEA. CDR3 sequence: CSVVLLAGAGETQYF. CDR3 coding DNA: TGCAGCGTTGTCCTACTAGCGGGAGCGGGGGAGACCCAGTACTTC.

The chain recombines TRBV11-3 with TRBJ2-7, with D uncertain. Trimming removed 1 base at V and 6 bases at J, with 4 bases between. The CDR3 is 11 amino acids. Germline V gives CDR1 SGHNT, CDR2 YENEEA. CDR3 amino acids: CASSLGLEQYF. Written as DNA, the CDR3 is TGTGCCAGCAGCTTAGGACTCGAGCAGTACTTC.

The gene calls are TRBV19 and TRBJ1-2; 7 bases line up with TRBD1. The V gene's germline CDR1 is LNHDA and CDR2 SQIVND (reference sequence). Trimming cost V 8 bases and J 2 bases; bases outside gene matches: 2. CDR3 size: 12 residues. CDR3 region: CASQGVNYGYTF. CDR3 bases: TGTGCCAGTCAGGGGGTGAACTATGGCTACACCTTC.

The rearrangement uses TRBV7-9 and TRBJ1-2; D might be TRBD1 (5 bases). The CDR3 covers 14 residues. Germline CDR1 and CDR2: SEHNR and FQNEAQ (reference sequence). V lost 3 bases to trimming and J lost 6 bases, with 14 bases between them. In DNA form, the CDR3 reads TGTGCCAGCAGCTTCCGCTGGGGCGATAATGGCTACACCTTC. Translated: CASSFRWGDNGYTF.

This rearrangement joins TRBV7-3 to TRBJ2-1; TRBD2 agrees at 13 bases. V lost 1 base, J lost 7 bases, and 7 bases stayed unmatched. This CDR3 region has 17 residues. Per germline, CDR1 SGHTA and CDR2 FQGTGA. CDR3 in DNA: TGTGCCAGCAGCTTAAAGGGACCGGGACTAGCGGGAAATGAGCAGTTCTTC. This encodes CASSLKGPGLAGNEQFF.

J is TRBJ1-4 and V is TRBV5-1; D possibly corresponds to TRBD1 (6 bases). V gave up 4 bases and J gave up 8 bases, with 15 bases separating them. Germline lookup yields CDR1 SGHRS and CDR2 YFSETQ. The CDR3 has 14 amino acids. CDR3 protein: CASSQGGFEEKLFF. The CDR3 DNA follows: TGCGCCAGCAGCCAAGGGGGTTTTGAAGAAAAACTGTTTTTT. The full variable domain, with the rest looked up from reference TRBV5-1 and TRBJ1-4, is KAGVTQTPRYLIKTRGQQVTLSCSPISGHRSVSWYQQTPGQGLQFLFEYFSETQRNKGNFPGRFSGRQFSNSRSEMNVSTLELGDSALYLCASSQGGFEEKLFFGSGTQLSVL.

The chain carries TRBV9 and TRBJ1-2; 7 bases match TRBD1. CDR1 is SGDLS, CDR2 YYNGEE, per germline. V shed 1 base, J shed 3 bases, and the junction held 3 bases outside the gene matches. This CDR3 region has 14 residues. The CDR3 coding sequence is TGTGCCAGCAGCGTAAACAGGGGCCACTATGGCTACACCTTC. Translation: CASSVNRGHYGYTF.

The chain links TRBV2 to TRBJ2-7; TRBD2 matches at 7 bases. V was pared by 6 bases and J by 6 bases, with 11 bases of the junction left unmatched. Per the germline V gene, CDR1 is SNHLY and CDR2 is FYNNEI. The CDR3 is made up of 14 amino acids. The CDR3 sequence is CASRPDPPGGEQYF. The CDR3 bases are TGTGCCAGCAGGCCTGACCCCCCGGGGGGCGAGCAGTACTTC. The whole variable domain, remainder taken from reference TRBV2 and TRBJ2-7, is EPEVTQTPSHQVTQMGQEVILRCVPISNHLYFYWYRQILGQKVEFLVSFYNNEISEKSEIFDDQFSVERPDGSNFTLKIRSTKLEDSAMYFCASRPDPPGGEQYFGPGTRLTVT.

The chain combines TRBV7-6 with TRBJ2-5; TRBD1 might be the D (6 bases). V lost 7 bases and J lost 1, with 13 bases in between. CDR1 is SGHVS, CDR2 FNYEAQ, per germline. The CDR3 spans 14 residues. The CDR3 DNA follows: TGTGCCAGCACTAAAGGGGGAGTCCAAGAGACCCAGTACTTC. Protein sequence: CASTKGGVQETQYF.

This sequence joins TRBV19 and TRBJ1-5; D is undetermined. CDR3 size: 14 residues. Germline V gene lookup returns CDR1 LNHDA and CDR2 SQIVND (reference sequence). The V and J ends lost 7 bases and 0 bases respectively, with 10 bases between them. The DNA of the CDR3 is TGTGCCAGTAATGGGGAGTATAGCAATCAGCCCCAGCATTTT. It encodes CASNGEYSNQPQHF.

This chain uses TRBV20-1 with TRBJ1-1, with 7 bases matching TRBD1. The junction had 9 bases not matched to a gene; V was cut back by 6 bases and J by 11 bases. Germline loops: CDR1 DFQATT, CDR2 SNEGSKA (reference sequence). This CDR3 is 11 amino acids long. The CDR3 DNA is TGCAGTGCGGAGGGACAGAGAGGCGCTTTCTTT. This gives the protein CSAEGQRGAFF.

The chain links TRBV6-5 to TRBJ2-1, with 7 bases matching TRBD1. Germline trimming cut 4 bases from V and 3 bases from J; bases unmatched to any gene: 6. The CDR3 has 15 residues. Germline lookup yields CDR1 MNHEY and CDR2 SVGAGI. In DNA form, the CDR3 reads TGTGCCAGCAGTTCCGGGGACAGACTCTACAATGAGCAGTTCTTC. Encoded protein: CASSSGDRLYNEQFF.

The chain joins TRBV27 to TRBJ2-5, with D possibly matching TRBD1 (6 bases). The CDR3 has 15 amino acids. Deletions cut 6 bases from V and 1 base from J, with 15 bases between. Germline CDR1 MNHEY, CDR2 SMNVEV (reference sequence). The CDR3 spells CASRRTGPVQETQYF. DNA for the CDR3: TGTGCCAGCAGACGAACAGGGCCTGTCCAAGAGACCCAGTACTTC.

This clone was observed a single time. The chain combines TRBV10-3 with TRBJ2-6; TRBD1 agrees at 7 bases. With 5 bases clipped from V and 0 bases from J, the junction kept 4 bases outside the gene matches. From germline, CDR1 is ENHRY and CDR2 SYGVKD. The CDR3 contains 16 residues. CDR3 DNA: TGTGCCATCAGTTTCGACAGGGACTCTGGGGCCAACGTCCTGACTTTC. Translation: CAISFDRDSGANVLTF.

This clone has a handful of counts. The rearrangement links TRBV25-1 to TRBJ2-7; 12 nucleotides align to TRBD2. Germline CDR1 reads MGHDK; CDR2 reads SYGVNS. This CDR3 has 13 residues. Trimming removed 10 bases from V and 3 bases from J; junction bases left unmatched: 4. The CDR3 bases are TGTGCCACCAGACTAGCGGGAGACTACGAGCAGTACTTC. Encoded protein: CATRLAGDYEQYF.

This chain links TRBV2 with TRBJ1-4, with D maybe TRBD1 (5 bases). The CDR3 is 12 residues long. Per germline, CDR1 SNHLY and CDR2 FYNNEI. V was pared by 8 bases and J by 4 bases, with 8 bases between. CDR3 coding DNA: TGTGCCAGCGAACAGGTTAATGAAAAACTGTTTTTT. It codes for CASEQVNEKLFF.

This chain uses TRBV30 with TRBJ1-1; TRBD1 agrees at 10 bases. From germline, CDR1 is GTSNPN and CDR2 SVGIG (reference sequence). V gave up 4 bases and J gave up 7 bases; unmatched junction bases: 12. The CDR3 has 15 residues. CDR3 region: CAWNGPGQGYGEAFF. The DNA of the CDR3 is TGTGCCTGGAATGGGCCGGGACAGGGGTACGGTGAAGCTTTCTTT.

The chain links TRBV5-8 to TRBJ2-3; no clear D gene. The germline CDR1 and CDR2 sequences are SGHTS and YDEGEE. V shed 1 base and J shed 4 bases, with 4 bases lying between them. The CDR3 extends over 12 amino acids. The CDR3 is CASSLKPDTQYF. Here the CDR3 DNA reads TGTGCCAGCAGCTTGAAGCCAGATACGCAGTATTTT.

V gene TRBV7-6 combines with J gene TRBJ2-3; 7 positions match TRBD2. CDR1 and CDR2 from the germline V gene are SGHVS and FNYEAQ. After removal of 2 bases from V and 0 bases from J, the junction contained 8 bases not matched to a gene. The CDR3 has 17 residues. The CDR3 protein is CASSLLISGTSTDTQYF. The CDR3 DNA follows: TGTGCCAGCAGCTTACTCATAAGCGGGACGAGCACAGATACGCAGTATTTT.

This clone was counted a single time. This chain links TRBV6-6 with TRBJ2-7; TRBD1 might be the D (5 bases). This CDR3 region has 12 residues. The ends were cut back, 0 bases at V and 5 bases at J, with 5 bases in the middle. Germline loops: CDR1 MNHNY, CDR2 SVGAGI (reference sequence). The CDR3, as DNA: TGTGCCAGCAGTTACTCAGGGGACGAGCAGTACTTC. It is translated as CASSYSGDEQYF.

V is TRBV19 and J is TRBJ1-2, with 8 bases identical to TRBD1. V was pared by 8 bases and J by 5 bases, with 7 bases of the junction left unmatched. The CDR3 totals 13 residues. Germline CDR1 reads LNHDA; CDR2 reads SQIVND (reference sequence). CDR3 sequence (DNA): TGTGCCAGTCAGACAGGGGTTTCGTATGGCTACACCTTC. The encoded protein is CASQTGVSYGYTF.

This CDR3 is CASSFKHKNQPQHF. The CDR3 nucleotides read TGTGCCAGCAGTTTTAAACACAAGAATCAGCCCCAGCATTTT. This chain joins TRBV27 and TRBJ1-5; D unclear. Germline V gene sequence: CDR1 MNHEY, CDR2 SMNVEV (reference sequence). This CDR3 contains 14 residues. Trimming pared 3 bases from V and 4 bases from J, leaving 10 bases between.

Worth noting for this clone: One base away lies a much larger clone, so this may be a sequencing read error. The chain combines TRBV7-9 with TRBJ2-5; TRBD2 agrees at 9 bases. Germline lookup yields CDR1 SEHNR and CDR2 FQNEAQ (reference sequence). The CDR3 is made up of 14 amino acids. J lost 1 base, V lost 5 bases, and 2 bases had no gene match. CDR3 in DNA: TGTGCCAGCAGCCCGACTAGCGGCCAAGAGACCCAGTACTTC. It codes for CASSPTSGQETQYF. The whole variable domain, remainder taken from reference TRBV7-9 and TRBJ2-5, is DTGVSQNPRHKITKRGQNVTFRCDPISEHNRLYWYRQTLGQGPEFLTYFQNEAQLEKSRLLSDRFSAERPKGSFSTLEIQRTEQGDSAMYLCASSPTSGQETQYFGPGTRLLVL.

The genes are TRBV5-4 and TRBJ1-2; 10 bases are a match to TRBD1. The junction had 6 bases not matched to a gene; V was cut back by 4 bases and J by 0 bases. Germline V lookup: CDR1 SGHNT, CDR2 YYREEE (reference sequence). CDR3 size: 16 residues. The CDR3 sequence: CASSPPGTGANYGYTF. The CDR3 DNA reads TGTGCCAGCAGCCCCCCCGGGACAGGGGCTAACTATGGCTACACCTTC.

The V call is TRBV29-1, the J call TRBJ2-3, with 7 positions matching TRBD2. With V trimmed by 6 bases and J by 3 bases, 6 bases remained unmatched. Germline CDR1 reads SQVTM; CDR2 reads ANQGSEA. CDR3 length: 13 residues. The CDR3 reads CSVRGGSTDTQYF. The CDR3 region has the DNA TGCAGCGTGCGGGGCGGGAGTACAGATACGCAGTATTTT.

This chain links TRBV7-2 with TRBJ2-1; 13 nucleotides align to TRBD2. Looked up from germline, CDR1 is SGHTA and CDR2 is FQGNSA. Germline trimming cut 5 bases from V and 7 bases from J; bases unmatched to any gene: 5. The CDR3 runs to 15 residues. The CDR3 sequence: CASSQTSGRVNEQFF. In DNA, the CDR3 is TGTGCCAGCAGCCAAACTAGCGGGAGGGTTAATGAGCAGTTCTTC.